A single sample gave rise to the 15 T cell receptor beta chains below, sequenced in a study of cytomegalovirus exposure and HLA in healthy donors. PCR amplification relied on 60 Vbeta primers (plus 13 Jbeta primers). TCRdb keeps only in-frame clones here, not all; method: immunoSEQ multiplex PCR. Here the sample spans 180,000 or so clones, over 60% being singletons. What was sequenced was PBMCs. Receptors were obtained from a man in his fifties in good health and CMV-seropositive.

The chain is built from TRBV10-3 and TRBJ1-2; D is unclear. The germline V gene encodes CDR1 ENHRY and CDR2 SYGVKD. The CDR3 runs 13 residues. Trimming pared 9 bases from V and 0 bases from J, leaving 11 bases between. CDR3 residues: CAIREWANYGYTF. CDR3 DNA: TGTGCCATTCGGGAATGGGCTAACTATGGCTACACCTTC.

This clone was observed a few times. The rearrangement uses TRBV5-4 and TRBJ1-1; D is unresolved. Per germline, CDR1 SGHNT and CDR2 YYREEE (reference sequence). CDR3 length equals 14 residues. Trimming stripped 0 bases from V and 0 bases from J, with 6 bases between. The CDR3: CASSLGWLNTEAFF. The CDR3 nucleotides read TGTGCCAGCAGCTTGGGGTGGCTGAACACTGAAGCTTTCTTT.

The chain's CDR3 is CASSSPDRGLYEQYV. The CDR3 DNA reads as TGTGCCAGCAGCTCTCCGGACAGGGGTCTTTACGAGCAGTACGTC. The V call is TRBV7-2, the J call TRBJ2-7; 9 bases agree with TRBD1. Germline loops: CDR1 SGHTA, CDR2 FQGNSA. The V and J ends lost 4 bases and 4 bases, in that order; junction bases with no gene match: 8. The CDR3 is 15 residues long.

The V gene is TRBV29-1, the J gene TRBJ2-5, with 8 positions matching TRBD1. The J call may be mistaken, given a closer DNA end match to TRBJ2-7. Germline V gene lookup returns CDR1 SQVTM and CDR2 ANQGSEA. The CDR3 extends over 12 amino acids. The CDR3 here is CSVGQGFHEQYF. Here the CDR3 DNA reads TGCAGCGTTGGACAGGGGTTCCACGAGCAGTACTTC.

The V and J genes are TRBV7-9 and TRBJ1-1, with 7 bases that match TRBD1. Germline CDR1 SEHNR, CDR2 FQNEAQ (reference sequence). Trimming removed 6 bases from V and 6 bases from J; junction bases left unmatched: 4. This CDR3 has 12 amino acids. The CDR3 sequence is CASSTGVSEAFF. The CDR3 coding sequence is TGTGCCAGCAGTACAGGGGTTTCTGAAGCTTTCTTT.

The V and J genes are TRBV6-1 and TRBJ2-7; possible D gene TRBD2, 6 bases. The CDR3 extends over 15 amino acids. Trimming removed 0 bases from V and 2 bases from J, with 11 bases in between. CDR1 MNHNS and CDR2 SASEGT come from the germline V gene. The DNA of the CDR3 is TGTGCCAGCAGTGAAGCTAACGGGGGAGCCTACGAGCAGTACGTC. It is translated as CASSEANGGAYEQYV.

This clone was detected once. The chain is built from TRBV5-1 and TRBJ1-6; weak D call: TRBD1 (6 bases). Trimming pared 2 bases from V and 10 bases from J, leaving 16 bases between. In germline, CDR1 is SGHRS, CDR2 YFSETQ. The CDR3 is 15 residues long. CDR3 residues: CASSLLQGLDSPLHF. The CDR3, as DNA: TGCGCCAGCAGCTTACTACAGGGTCTTGACTCACCCCTCCACTTT.

The chain couples TRBV28 to TRBJ2-4, with 11 positions matching TRBD1. J lost 15 bases, V lost 2 bases, and 9 bases had no gene match. The CDR3 consists of 14 residues. CDR1 MDHEN and CDR2 SYDVKM come from the germline V gene. The CDR3 sequence is CASSLGGGQGVGYF. The DNA for the CDR3 is TGTGCCAGCAGTTTAGGGGGGGGACAGGGGGTCGGGTACTTC. Looking up the rest from reference TRBV28 and TRBJ2-4 gives the full variable domain: DVKVTQSSRYLVKRTGEKVFLECVQDMDHENMFWYRQDPGLGLRLIYFSYDVKMKEKGDIPEGYSVSREKKERFSLILESASTNQTSMYLCASSLGGGQGVGYFGAGTRLSVL.

CDR3 region: CAHGASGGAGDTQYF. The CDR3, as DNA: TGTGCCCACGGGGCTAGCGGGGGGGCCGGAGATACGCAGTATTTT. The gene calls are TRBV5-8 and TRBJ2-3; 12 bases agree with TRBD2. The CDR3 spans 15 residues. V lost 10 bases to trimming and J lost 5 bases; unmatched junction nucleotides: 11. Looked up from germline, CDR1 is SGHTS and CDR2 is YDEGEE.

This clone has more than one count but fewer than ten. This chain joins TRBV19 and TRBJ1-4, with D unresolved. The germline gives CDR1 LNHDA, CDR2 SQIVND (reference sequence). V was cut by 3 bases and J by 12 bases, with 17 bases left in between. This CDR3 contains 14 residues. CDR3 amino acids: CASSIWAGGWELFF. CDR3 coding DNA: TGTGCCAGTAGTATTTGGGCAGGAGGCTGGGAACTGTTTTTT.

This rearrangement joins TRBV10-2 to TRBJ1-6, with unresolved D. The CDR3 contains 18 residues. CDR1 and CDR2 from the germline V gene are WSHSY and SAAADI. V shed 6 bases and J shed 1 base, with 19 bases lying between them. The CDR3: CASRIVVGGQSYNSPLHF. DNA of the CDR3: TGCGCCAGCAGGATCGTCGTGGGAGGGCAGTCCTATAATTCACCCCTCCACTTT.

There are a few counts of this clone. The gene calls are TRBV29-1 and TRBJ2-1; 8 nucleotides match TRBD1. The V segment lost 5 bases and the J segment 6 bases; nucleotides outside the gene matches: 9. Germline V gives CDR1 SQVTM, CDR2 ANQGSEA. The CDR3 is made up of 14 amino acids. The chain's CDR3 is CSVLTSDRANEQFF. The CDR3 nucleotides are TGCAGCGTTCTGACCTCGGACAGGGCCAATGAGCAGTTCTTC.

CDR3 in DNA: TGCGCCAGCAGCTCTTCCTCGGGGTCAGTTAATGAAAAACTGTTTTTT. Protein: CASSSSSGSVNEKLFF. The V and J genes are TRBV5-1 and TRBJ1-4; D call uncertain. This CDR3 is 16 amino acids long. CDR1 is SGHRS, CDR2 YFSETQ, per germline. V was shortened by 3 bases and J by 4 bases, with 16 bases between the two germline ends.

The V and J genes are TRBV7-8 and TRBJ1-5; D is unresolved. Trimming pared 3 bases from V and 1 base from J, leaving 13 bases between. There are 16 residues in the CDR3. Germline-derived CDR1 and CDR2 are SGHVS and FQNEAQ. CDR3: CASSLGFAGSNQPQHF. CDR3 nucleotide sequence: TGTGCCAGCAGCTTGGGTTTTGCGGGAAGCAATCAGCCCCAGCATTTT. Based on the CDR3 plus reference TRBV7-8 and TRBJ1-5, the full variable domain is GAGVSQSPRYKVAKRGQDVALRCDPISGHVSLFWYQQALGQGPEFLTYFQNEAQLDKSGLPSDRFFAERPEGSVSTLKIQRTQQEDSAVYLCASSLGFAGSNQPQHFGDGTRLSIL.

The chain links TRBV5-1 to TRBJ2-1, with D tentatively TRBD1 (6 bases). Trimming cost V 4 bases and J 0 bases, with 14 bases left between them. Germline V gene sequence: CDR1 SGHRS, CDR2 YFSETQ. The CDR3 runs to 16 residues. CDR3 in DNA: TGCGCCAGCAGCCTAACCACAGGGTCCTCCTACAATGAGCAGTTCTTC. Translating it yields CASSLTTGSSYNEQFF.